Sequencing of this TCR beta chain was carried out in a study of tumor-infiltrating lymphocytes in primary liver carcinoma. Study overall: About 3.65 to 7.5 million productive TCRbeta reads were obtained from the samples, with similar numbers across tissue types.

From around 500 ng of total RNA, TCR beta-specific cDNA was reverse-transcribed using a constant-region primer. What produced the TCR beta libraries was three nested multiplex PCR rounds using slightly modified ARM-PCR. Running 9 to 10 cycles apiece, the first two PCR rounds relied on TRBV1-TRBV30 forward primers together with a C-beta reverse primer. MiXCR was run by TCRdb on the multiplex PCR reads, yielding one entry per CDR3 protein. The repertoire holds a few hundred thousand distinct CDR3 sequences, with around 50% as singletons. In germline, CDR1 is SGHVS, CDR2 FQNEAQ. The CDR3 runs 14 residues. Of note for this clonotype: The antigen is undetermined. One end of the junction fails to match germline, which may point to a read error.

Germline DNA was also extracted, with blood RNA taken from unsorted whole blood. General study points: Tumor-adjacent and tumor-blood pairs overlapped less than tumor region pairs did.

This chain connects TRBV7-8 to TRBJ2-5, with 8 bases identical to TRBD2. The sample consisted of peripheral blood. This TCR derives from a woman aged 25 to 45 with primary liver carcinoma and hepatitis B virus infection. CDR3 nucleotide sequence: TGTGCCGGCAACCCCGGGGGGGCACCAGAGATCCAGTACTTC. Translating it yields CAGNPGGAPEIQYF.